The subject of this entry is one T cell receptor beta chain. This sample is part of a study of blood T cell repertoires in COVID-19. In the study overall: The study drew acute and convalescent COVID-19 samples from the United States, Italy and Spain.

The age range of participants was 18 to 89 years, with residence in about 25 US areas. Which cohort a participant joined came from the clinical history participants gave. The authors' processing: Amplification with reference gene primers provided the estimates of nucleated cell counts. TCRdb keeps only in-frame clones here, not all; method: immunoSEQ multiplex PCR. V, J and clone size are taken as reported in that table, and D and trimming were inferred from the DNA itself. The sample carries some 200,000 clones, 80% to 90% recorded once. This clonotype was sampled from a man aged 18 to 30 with acute COVID-19. Sequenced input: PBMCs or T cells enriched from blood (not recorded which).

The CDR3 spells CAVWGGAGQPQHF. Written as DNA, the CDR3 is TGCGCCGTCTGGGGGGGGGCAGGTCAGCCCCAGCATTTT. The rearrangement uses TRBV10-2 and TRBJ1-5; D might be TRBD1 (6 bases). V lost 11 bases and J 6 bases, leaving 17 bases between the germline ends. This CDR3 is built from 13 residues. Germline-derived CDR1 and CDR2 are WSHSY and SAAADI.